This TCR beta chain derives from a study of T-cell memory formation after mild COVID-19. Overall study: Most TCR clusters belonged to a single donor.

Employing constant-segment primers, 5'RACE generated TCR alpha and TCR beta cDNA libraries bearing sample barcodes and UMIs. MiXCR, applied by TCRdb to the 5' RACE reads, yields one record per CDR3 protein. The sample carries 580,000 or so distinct CDR3 sequences, 17% recorded once. Germline CDR1 is SQVTM and CDR2 is ANQGSEA. The V end was cut by 3 bases, the J end by 3 bases, with 14 bases between. The CDR3 consists of 14 residues. Whole-study findings and limits: Mainly CM and EM harbored the contracting CD4+ clones; mainly EMRA harbored the CD8+ ones. Some clones that responded turned up in pre-infection memory, which suggests that cross-reactive memory joined in.

This clonotype was counted only a few times. The antigen is undetermined. The rearrangement joins TRBV29-1 to TRBJ1-1; D gene uncertain. The sequenced sample was PBMCs or a T cell subset sorted from them (not recorded which). The receptor was isolated from an adult woman who had mild COVID-19 (a few samples of this study predate the infection). Cell type and time point are not known. The DNA for the CDR3 is TGCAGCGTTGAGTGGAGTTACGGGGACACTGAAGCTTTCTTT. This gives the protein CSVEWSYGDTEAFF.